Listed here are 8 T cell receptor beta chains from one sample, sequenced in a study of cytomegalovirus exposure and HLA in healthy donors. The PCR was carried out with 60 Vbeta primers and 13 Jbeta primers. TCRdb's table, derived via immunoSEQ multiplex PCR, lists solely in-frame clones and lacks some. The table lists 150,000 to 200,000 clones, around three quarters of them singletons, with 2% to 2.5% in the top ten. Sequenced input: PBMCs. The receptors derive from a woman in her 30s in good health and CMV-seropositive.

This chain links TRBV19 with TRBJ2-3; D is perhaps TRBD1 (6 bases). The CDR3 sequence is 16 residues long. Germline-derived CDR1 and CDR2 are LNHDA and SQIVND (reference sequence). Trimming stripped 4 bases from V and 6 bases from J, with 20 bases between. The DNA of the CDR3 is TGTGCCAGTAGTACCAACAGGGCCCCCCCACTGGATACGCAGTATTTT. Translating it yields CASSTNRAPPLDTQYF.

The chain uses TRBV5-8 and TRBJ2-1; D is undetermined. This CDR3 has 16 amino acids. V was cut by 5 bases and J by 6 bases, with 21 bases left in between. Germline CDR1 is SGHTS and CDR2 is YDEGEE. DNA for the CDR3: TGTGCCAGCAGTCGCCGAGGCCTTAGATTGGGCAATGAGCAGTTCTTC. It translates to CASSRRGLRLGNEQFF. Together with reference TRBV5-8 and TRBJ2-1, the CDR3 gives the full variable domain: EAGVTQSPTHLIKTRGQQATLRCSPISGHTSVYWYQQALGLGLQFLLWYDEGEERNRGNFPPRFSGRQFPNYSSELNVNALELEDSALYLCASSRRGLRLGNEQFFGPGTRLTVL.

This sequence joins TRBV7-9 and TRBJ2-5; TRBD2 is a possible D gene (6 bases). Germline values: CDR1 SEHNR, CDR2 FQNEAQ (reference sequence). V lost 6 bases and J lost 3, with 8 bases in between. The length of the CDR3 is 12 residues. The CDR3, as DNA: TGTGCCAGCAGGGAGGGAGAAGAGACCCAGTACTTC. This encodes CASREGEETQYF.

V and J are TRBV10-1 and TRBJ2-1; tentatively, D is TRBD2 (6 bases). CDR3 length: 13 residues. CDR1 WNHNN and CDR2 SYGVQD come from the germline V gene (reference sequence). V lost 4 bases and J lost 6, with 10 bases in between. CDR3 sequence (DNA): TGCGCCAGCAGTGCCCCGGGAGTCAATGAGCAGTTCTTC. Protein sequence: CASSAPGVNEQFF.

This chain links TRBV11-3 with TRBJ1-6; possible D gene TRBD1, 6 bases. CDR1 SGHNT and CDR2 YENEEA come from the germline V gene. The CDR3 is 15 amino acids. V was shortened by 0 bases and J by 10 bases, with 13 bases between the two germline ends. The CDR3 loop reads CASSLDAGAGSPLHF. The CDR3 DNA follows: TGTGCCAGCAGCTTAGATGCGGGGGCCGGATCACCCCTCCACTTT.

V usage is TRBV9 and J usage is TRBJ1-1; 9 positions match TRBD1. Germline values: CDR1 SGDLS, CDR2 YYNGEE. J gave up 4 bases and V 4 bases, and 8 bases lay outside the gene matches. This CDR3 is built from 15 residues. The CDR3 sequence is CASSPRTGEVTEAFF. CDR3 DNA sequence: TGTGCCAGCAGCCCTAGGACAGGGGAGGTCACTGAAGCTTTCTTT.

The CDR3 nucleotides read TGTGCCACCAGCAGAGTATCCCTCTTAGCGGGGGTCCAACCATGCGCTTACAATGAGCAGTTCTTC. It encodes CATSRVSLLAGVQPCAYNEQFF. The chain carries TRBV15 and TRBJ2-1; 9 bases map to TRBD2. CDR1 and CDR2 from the germline V gene are LNHNV and YYDKDF (reference sequence). V lost 1 base to trimming and J lost 4 bases; unmatched junction nucleotides: 23. The CDR3 covers 22 residues.

The CDR3 DNA reads TGCGCCACCTCACAGGGATTAGGTCCGTACGAGCAGTACTTC. The encoded protein is CATSQGLGPYEQYF. The V call is TRBV10-1, the J call TRBJ2-7, with D perhaps matching TRBD1 (6 bases). Trimming took 10 bases from V and 4 from J, leaving 20 bases between them. The CDR3 length is 14 residues. The germline gives CDR1 WNHNN, CDR2 SYGVQD (reference sequence).